These 6 T cell receptor beta chains originate from one sample sequenced in a study of tumor-infiltrating lymphocytes in localized non-small cell lung cancer. Generated by immunoSEQ multiplex PCR, the TCRdb table keeps only in-frame clones and is missing some. The profile shows thousands of clones, roughly two thirds of them singletons. Sequenced: lung tumor tissue. The receptors come from a human donor with non-small cell lung cancer.

J is TRBJ2-7 and V is TRBV10-2, with D maybe TRBD1 (6 bases). From germline, CDR1 is WSHSY and CDR2 SAAADI. Trimming removed 5 bases at V and 0 bases at J, with 11 bases between. CDR3 length: 14 residues. CDR3 sequence (DNA): TGCGCCAGCAGTATGACAGGAGCCTCCTACGAGCAGTACGTC. Encoded protein: CASSMTGASYEQYV.

This chain uses TRBV6-5 with TRBJ1-5; possibly TRBD1 for D (5 bases). Trimming left V 6 bases short and J 0 bases short, with 9 bases between. The CDR3 has 14 residues. CDR1 and CDR2 (germline): MNHEY, SVGAGI. This CDR3 reads CASSLQDSNQPQHF. The CDR3 DNA reads as TGTGCCAGCAGCCTACAGGATAGCAATCAGCCCCAGCATTTT.

V usage is TRBV15 and J usage is TRBJ2-7; either TRBD1 or TRBD2 may supply D (7 bases each). Germline loops: CDR1 LNHNV, CDR2 YYDKDF (reference sequence). Between the trimmed V and J ends, which lost 0 bases and 1 base, there was a span of 13 bases. This CDR3 is 16 amino acids long. The CDR3 loop is CATSRDGGGQSYEQYF. CDR3 sequence (DNA): TGTGCCACCAGCAGAGATGGGGGGGGACAGTCCTACGAGCAGTACTTC.

This clone has a handful of counts. V is TRBV4-1 and J is TRBJ1-4; 8 bases are shared with TRBD1. V shed 2 bases and J 7 bases; nucleotides not matched to a gene: 6. Germline CDR1 MGHRA, CDR2 YSYEKL. The CDR3 totals 15 residues. CDR3 nucleotides: TGCGCCAGCAGCCAAAGCAGGGGGCGAACTGAAAAACTGTTTTTT. It yields the protein CASSQSRGRTEKLFF.

The rearrangement joins TRBV6-5 to TRBJ2-4, with TRBD1 matching 7 bases. CDR1 is MNHEY and CDR2 is SVGAGI in the germline V gene. V lost 5 bases and J lost 15; bases outside the gene matches: 10. This CDR3 spans 12 amino acids. CDR3: CASSQKQGRTYF. The CDR3 DNA reads as TGTGCCAGCAGTCAAAAACAGGGGCGAACGTACTTC.

The chain is built from TRBV6-6 and TRBJ1-3, with D possibly matching TRBD1 (6 bases). In germline, CDR1 is MNHNY, CDR2 SVGAGI (reference sequence). The germline V and J ends were trimmed by 9 bases and 0 bases, with 12 bases remaining between them. This CDR3 region has 14 residues. Written as DNA, the CDR3 is TGTGCCAGTTACAGGGAAGCCTCTGGAAACACCATATATTTT. It yields the protein CASYREASGNTIYF.